This T cell receptor (beta chain) originates from a study of blood T cells in healthy people across ages. The sample providers were healthy Caucasian people from Russia, aged roughly 6 to 95. This clonotype showed up many times. Its matching antigen is unknown. Primers used in a second PCR of roughly 7 to 12 cycles were a sample-barcoded 5' primer and a J-beta primer mix. A 12-random-nucleotide template-switch adaptor tagged each cDNA molecule. TCRdb reanalysed the 5' RACE reads using MiXCR and keeps one entry per CDR3 protein. This table holds 720,000 or so distinct CDR3 sequences, 40% to 50% found once. The study, taken as a whole, reports: Per million T cells, TCR beta diversity dropped about linearly as age rose. With donor CMV status unknown, expanded clonotype changes were possibly confounded.

V lost 0 bases and J lost 2, with 9 bases in between. Germline CDR1 is SGDLS and CDR2 is YYNGEE. The CDR3 loop spans 15 amino acids. The TCR comes from an elderly man in good health. V and J are TRBV9 and TRBJ2-1, with D possibly matching TRBD1 (5 bases). The sequenced sample was blood. CDR3 amino acids: CASSVVAGTYNEQFF. DNA of the CDR3: TGTGCCAGCAGCGTAGTGGCAGGGACCTACAATGAGCAGTTCTTC.